This T cell receptor (beta chain) was identified in a study of T cells in Graves' hyperthyroidism and ophthalmopathy. TCR beta CDR3 regions were amplified from RNA. When the TCR CDR3 underwent first-round RT-PCR, the HTBI primer set was used. MiXCR, run by TCRdb on the multiplex PCR reads, gives a single entry per CDR3 protein. The sample yields hundreds of thousands of distinct CDR3 sequences, about 20% seen once. CDR1 and CDR2 from the germline V gene are LGHDT and YNNKEL (reference sequence). With 1 base clipped from V and 4 bases from J, the junction kept 8 bases outside the gene matches. The CDR3 consists of 17 residues. Isolation of PBMCs was performed on 9.5 to 10 ml fresh peripheral blood. Study-wide results and limits: Researchers found most expanded thyroid clonotypes above 0.001 in blood as well. The model's output predicted ophthalmopathy at a median of 6.5 months prior to onset. Researchers report that a 13 V-J model separated ophthalmopathy from stable hyperthyroidism.

This clonotype was counted once. The antigen is not known. This TCR was recovered from a man aged 40-49 years with Graves' ophthalmopathy. Sequenced sample: blood. V usage is TRBV3-1 and J usage is TRBJ1-5, with TRBD1 identical over 9 bases. CDR3 amino acids: CASSQGVTGTGNQPQHF. The CDR3 coding sequence is TGTGCCAGCAGCCAAGGGGTTACCGGGACAGGGAATCAGCCCCAGCATTTT. Looking up the rest from reference TRBV3-1 and TRBJ1-5 gives the full variable domain: DTAVSQTPKYLVTQMGNDKSIKCEQNLGHDTMYWYKQDSKKFLKIMFSYNNKELIINETVPNRFSPKSPDKAHLNLHINSLELGDSAVYFCASSQGVTGTGNQPQHFGDGTRLSIL.